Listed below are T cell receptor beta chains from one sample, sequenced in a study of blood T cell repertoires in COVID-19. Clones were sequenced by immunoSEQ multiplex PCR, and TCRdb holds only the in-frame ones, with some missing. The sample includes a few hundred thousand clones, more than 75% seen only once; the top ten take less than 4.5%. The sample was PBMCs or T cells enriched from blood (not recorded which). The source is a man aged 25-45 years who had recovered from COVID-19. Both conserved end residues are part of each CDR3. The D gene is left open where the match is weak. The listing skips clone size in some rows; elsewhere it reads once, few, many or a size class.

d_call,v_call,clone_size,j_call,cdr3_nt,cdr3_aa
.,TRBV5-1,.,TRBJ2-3,TGCGCCAGCAGCCTGACTGGTCGTCCAGATACGCAGTATTTT,CASSLTGRPDTQYF
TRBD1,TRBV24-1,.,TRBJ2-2,TGTGCCACCAGTGAACCCGCCGGGACAGAAACCGGGGAGCTGTTTTTT,CATSEPAGTETGELFF
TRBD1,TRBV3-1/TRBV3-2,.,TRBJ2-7,TGTGCCAGCAGCCCACAGGGGCGGCCCTGGGAGCAGTACTTC,CASSPQGRPWEQYF
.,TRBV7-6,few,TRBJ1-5,TGTGCCAGCAGCTTAGGGGGGGGGCAGCCCCAGCATTTT,CASSLGGGQPQHF
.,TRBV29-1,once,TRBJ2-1,TGCAGCGGCCGCGGCAGCTCCTACAATGAGCAGTTCTTC,CSGRGSSYNEQFF
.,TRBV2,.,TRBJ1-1,TGTGCCAGCATGCGCCTCAGGGGGAACACTGAAGCTTTCTTT,CASMRLRGNTEAFF
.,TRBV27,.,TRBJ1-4,TGTGCCAGCAGTTCCTCAGATGAAAAACTGTTTTTT,CASSSSDEKLFF
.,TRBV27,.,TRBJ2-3,TGTGCCAGCGGCTTGGGAGGAGGGAGGTGGACAGATACGCAGTATTTT,CASGLGGGRWTDTQYF
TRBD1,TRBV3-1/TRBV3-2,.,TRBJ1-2,TGTGCCAGCAGCCATGGCGAGGGGGCTGGTGGCTACACCTTC,CASSHGEGAGGYTF
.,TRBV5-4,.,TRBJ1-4,TGTGCCAGCAGCAGCGGCGGAGGAGCAACTAATGAAAAACTGTTTTTT,CASSSGGGATNEKLFF
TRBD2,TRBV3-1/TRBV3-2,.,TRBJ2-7,TGTGCCAGCAGCCAGGGACTCCTAGCGGGGGGGCAGAACGAGCAGTACTTC,CASSQGLLAGGQNEQYF
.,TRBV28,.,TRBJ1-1,TGTGCCAGCAGGGTTCAGAGACTGGGTAACACTGAAGCTTTCTTT,CASRVQRLGNTEAFF
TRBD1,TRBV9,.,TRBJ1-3,TGTGCCAGCAGCCCTGGGACAGGGGGGGGAAACACCATATATTTT,CASSPGTGGGNTIYF
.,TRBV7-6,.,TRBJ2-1,TGTGCCAGCAGCTTATCGAGGAGCTCCTACAATGAGCAGTTCTTC,CASSLSRSSYNEQFF
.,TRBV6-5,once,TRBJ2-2,TGTGCCAGCAGACCCGAACTAAGGACCGGGGAGCTGTTTTTT,CASRPELRTGELFF
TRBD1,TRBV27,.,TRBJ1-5,TGTGCCAGCAGTCAACAGGGGAGCAATCAGCCCCAGCATTTT,CASSQQGSNQPQHF
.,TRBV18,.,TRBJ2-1,TGTGCCAGCTCACCACCGGGACTTGACATTTACAATGAGCAGTTCTTC,CASSPPGLDIYNEQFF
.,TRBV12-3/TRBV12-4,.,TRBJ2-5,TGTGCCAGCAGCCCGACAGAGGTCACCCAGTACTTC,CASSPTEVTQYF
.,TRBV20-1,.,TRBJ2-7,TGCAGTGCTAGAGTCGGGTATGAGCAGTACTTC,CSARVGYEQYF
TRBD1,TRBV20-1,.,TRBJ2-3,TGCAGTGCTAGTCGGGACAGCCCTTATACGCAGTATTTT,CSASRDSPYTQYF
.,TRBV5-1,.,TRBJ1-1,TGCGCCAGCAGCTTGGGGCAGGGAAAGGCTGAAGCTTTCTTT,CASSLGQGKAEAFF
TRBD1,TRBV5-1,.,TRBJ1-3,TGCGCCAGCAGCGTGACAGGGAGAGGAAACACCATATATTTT,CASSVTGRGNTIYF
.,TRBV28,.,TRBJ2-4,TGTGCCAGCAGTCCGCAGGGGAGGGGAGACAAAAACATTCAGTACTTC,CASSPQGRGDKNIQYF
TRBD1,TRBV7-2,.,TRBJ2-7,TGTGCCAGCAGCTTAGCGGGGCAGGGGGATCACGAGCAGTACTTC,CASSLAGQGDHEQYF
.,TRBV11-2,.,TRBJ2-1,TGTGCCAGCAGCCGGGAATACCCCTACAATGAGCAGTTCTTC,CASSREYPYNEQFF
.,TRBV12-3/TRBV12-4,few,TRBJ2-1,TGTGCCAGCAGTTTATCGGGGGACAATGAGCAGTTCTTC,CASSLSGDNEQFF